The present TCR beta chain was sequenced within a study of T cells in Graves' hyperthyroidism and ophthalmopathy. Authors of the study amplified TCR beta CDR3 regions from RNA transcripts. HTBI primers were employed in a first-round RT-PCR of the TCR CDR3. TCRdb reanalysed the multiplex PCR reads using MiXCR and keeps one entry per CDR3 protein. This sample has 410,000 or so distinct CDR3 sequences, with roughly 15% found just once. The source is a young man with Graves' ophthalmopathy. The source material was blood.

CDR3 in DNA: TGTGCCAGTAGTCCGCGGACCAACTACGAGCAGTACTTC. This encodes CASSPRTNYEQYF. V is TRBV19 and J is TRBJ2-7; D remains unclear. V dropped 5 bases and J dropped 3 bases, with 11 bases sitting between them. This CDR3 has 13 residues. CDR1 is LNHDA and CDR2 is SQIVND in the germline V gene (reference sequence).